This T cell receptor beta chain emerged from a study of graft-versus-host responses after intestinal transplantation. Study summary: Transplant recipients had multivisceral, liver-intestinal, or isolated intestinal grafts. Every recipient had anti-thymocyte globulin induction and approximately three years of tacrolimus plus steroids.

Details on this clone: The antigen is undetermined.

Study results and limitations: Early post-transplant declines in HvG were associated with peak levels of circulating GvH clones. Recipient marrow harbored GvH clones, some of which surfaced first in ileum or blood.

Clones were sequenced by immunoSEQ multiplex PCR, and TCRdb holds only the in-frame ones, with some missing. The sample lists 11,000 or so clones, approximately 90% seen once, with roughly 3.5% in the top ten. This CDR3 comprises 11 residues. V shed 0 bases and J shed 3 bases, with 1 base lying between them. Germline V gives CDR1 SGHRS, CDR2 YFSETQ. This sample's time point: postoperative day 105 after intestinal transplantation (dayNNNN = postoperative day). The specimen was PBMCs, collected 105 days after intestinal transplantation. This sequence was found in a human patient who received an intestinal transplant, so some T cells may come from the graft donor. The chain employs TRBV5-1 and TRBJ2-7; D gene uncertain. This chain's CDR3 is CASSLDYEQYF. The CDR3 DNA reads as TGCGCCAGCAGCTTGGACTACGAGCAGTACTTC.